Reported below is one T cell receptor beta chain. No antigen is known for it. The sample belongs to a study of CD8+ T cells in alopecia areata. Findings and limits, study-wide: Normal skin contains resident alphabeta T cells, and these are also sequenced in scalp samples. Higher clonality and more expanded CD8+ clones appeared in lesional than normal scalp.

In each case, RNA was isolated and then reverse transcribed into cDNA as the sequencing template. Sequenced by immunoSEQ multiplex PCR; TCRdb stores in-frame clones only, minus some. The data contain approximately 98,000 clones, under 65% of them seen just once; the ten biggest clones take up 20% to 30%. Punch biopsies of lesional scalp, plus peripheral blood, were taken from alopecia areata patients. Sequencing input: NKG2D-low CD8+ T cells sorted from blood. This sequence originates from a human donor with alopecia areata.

CDR3: CASSPGTSSNEQFF. Written as DNA, the CDR3 is TGTGCCAGCAGCCCGGGGACTAGCTCCAATGAGCAGTTCTTC. The V call is TRBV7-6, the J call TRBJ2-1, with 9 bases fitting TRBD2. The CDR3 consists of 14 residues. Germline-derived CDR1 and CDR2 are SGHVS and FNYEAQ. V was clipped by 5 bases and J by 6 bases; unmatched bases: 5.